This TCR beta chain was retrieved from a study of blood T cell repertoires in COVID-19. Study background: Both acute and convalescent COVID-19 samples were obtained from the United States, Italy and Spain. PBMCs, B-cell-depleted T cells, or T cells were the source of the cDNA or gDNA that made up the material.

Authors' processing steps: Nucleated cell number was recorded as an estimate derived from reference gene primer amplification. The repertoire was sequenced with immunoSEQ multiplex PCR; TCRdb's copy has only in-frame clones and lacks some. That table is the source of V, J and clone size, and D and trimming were worked out from the DNA. The sample contains about 260,000 clones, around 82% of which appear only once. The CDR3 is 13 amino acids. CDR1 GTSNPN and CDR2 SVGIG come from the germline V gene (reference sequence). The V end was cut by 0 bases, the J end by 5 bases, with 7 bases between. The sequenced material came from peripheral blood. The chain uses TRBV30 and TRBJ1-4; no firm D call. This TCR was recovered from a woman in her forties or fifties who had recovered from COVID-19. The CDR3 bases are TGTGCCTGGAGTGTTGGACTAAATGAAAAACTGTTTTTT. It specifies CAWSVGLNEKLFF.